The sequence of this TCR beta chain was determined in a study of early T cells in non-severe SARS-CoV-2 infection. At the level of the study: The study sequenced bulk RNA from unsorted whole blood, with chains unpaired. Study-wide points: Private and CD4 specificities were missed by VDJdb matching, which favored anti-spike CD8 responses.

This clonotype came up many times. What it binds is unknown. Separate cDNA molecules each had unique molecular identifiers attached to them. TCRdb processed the 5' RACE reads anew with MiXCR; each CDR3 protein has one entry. The sample carries around 40,000 distinct CDR3 sequences, 9.5% to 13% recorded once. The junction had 12 bases not matched to a gene; V was cut back by 4 bases and J by 8 bases. CDR1 and CDR2 from the germline V gene are SGHRS and YFSETQ. This CDR3 spans 16 amino acids. Sequenced: whole blood. This chain uses TRBV5-1 with TRBJ2-1, with TRBD2 identical over 10 bases. The sequence derives from an adult who was a healthcare worker with PCR-confirmed SARS-CoV-2 infection or an uninfected control (not recorded which). The CDR3 bases are TGCGCCAGCAGCGGAACCGGGACTAGCGCGGGGGATGAGCAGTTCTTC. Translation gives CASSGTGTSAGDEQFF. Full variable domain (missing parts from reference TRBV5-1 and TRBJ2-1): KAGVTQTPRYLIKTRGQQVTLSCSPISGHRSVSWYQQTPGQGLQFLFEYFSETQRNKGNFPGRFSGRQFSNSRSEMNVSTLELGDSALYLCASSGTGTSAGDEQFFGPGTRLTVL.